The subject of this entry is one T cell receptor (beta chain). As yet, its antigen is unknown. This entry is derived from a study of T cells in Graves' hyperthyroidism and ophthalmopathy. TCR beta CDR3 regions were amplified from RNA transcripts. HTBI primers were employed in a first-round RT-PCR of the TCR CDR3. TCRdb used MiXCR to reprocess the multiplex PCR reads, holding one entry per CDR3 protein. This table has about 200,000 distinct CDR3 sequences, 17% appearing once. In making diagnoses, clinical symptoms, serum thyroxine and TRAb, thyroid ultrasound and orbital computed tomography were all used. Each 10 ml fresh peripheral blood draw supplied the PBMCs. Findings and caveats of the study: Blood also carried most thyroid clonotypes expanded above 0.001.

The CDR3 spans 15 residues. The V gene end was trimmed by 6 bases and the J gene end by 6 bases; junction bases not matched to a gene: 14. In germline, CDR1 is DFQATT, CDR2 SNEGSKA (reference sequence). The V and J genes are TRBV20-1 and TRBJ1-5; TRBD1 matches 7 bases. The clonotype was recovered from a woman aged 45 to 65 with Graves' hyperthyroidism. The sample was blood. The CDR3 coding sequence is TGCAGTGCCGAAATGGGACAGAGGGGGGGTCAGCCCCAGCATTTT. As protein: CSAEMGQRGGQPQHF.